Described below is a single T cell receptor (beta chain) sequence and its context. These data come from a study of shared clonotypes between healthy human individuals. Assay used: immunoSEQ multiplex PCR; TCRdb lists only in-frame clones, some missing. Here the sample spans some 2 million clones, less than 95% being singletons. Naive CD8 cells lacked CD45RO, underwent positive selection for CCR7 and left out terminally differentiated effector memory CD45RA+ cells. The receptor was derived from a man between 18 and 35 years old in good health. Sequencing used naive CD8+ T cells sorted from blood.

CDR3 sequence reads: CASSTHRVNGGSDEQYF. The CDR3 nucleotides are TGCGCCAGCAGCACGCACAGGGTCAACGGGGGTTCGGACGAGCAGTACTTC. The chain recombines TRBV5-1 with TRBJ2-7; D might be TRBD1 or TRBD2, each matching 6 bases. The length of the CDR3 is 17 residues. V was shortened by 4 bases and J by 5 bases, with 25 bases between the two germline ends. Germline CDR1 and CDR2: SGHRS and YFSETQ.